This T cell receptor (beta chain) was sequenced in a study of blood T cell repertoires in COVID-19. Study-level background: Sources were T cells, B-cell-depleted T cells, or PBMCs; the material itself was cDNA or gDNA.

Original processing methods: The authors estimated nucleated cell counts from reference gene primer amplification. Some clones are missing from TCRdb's copy, which holds only in-frame ones; the method was immunoSEQ multiplex PCR. The V and J calls and the clone size are those of that table, but D and trimming were determined from the DNA. The sample consists of just over 90,000 clones, 80% of them appearing once. Germline CDR1 reads KGHDR; CDR2 reads SFDVKD. The length of the CDR3 is 13 residues. The V segment lost 9 bases and the J segment 6 bases; nucleotides outside the gene matches: 7. Sequencing was carried out using peripheral blood. J is TRBJ2-1 and V is TRBV24-1, with 7 bases lining up with TRBD2. This receptor was identified in a human donor in a cohort sampled during active COVID-19. The CDR3 bases are TGTGCCACCTCCCGGGGCGGGGGCAATGAGCAGTTCTTC. Its translation is CATSRGGGNEQFF.